This T cell receptor beta chain is drawn from a study of blood T cell repertoires in COVID-19. Overall study context: T cells, B-cell-depleted T cells, or PBMCs provided the cDNA or gDNA that served as material.

Recovered participants had two consecutive negative NP/OP PCR tests, healthcare professional clearance, or symptom resolution. Per the original methods: Researchers report that nucleated cell counts were estimated from reference gene primer amplification. TCRdb keeps only in-frame clones here, not all; method: immunoSEQ multiplex PCR. V and J calls and clone size follow that table, whereas D and trimming were derived from the DNA. This sample has around 150,000 clones, with approximately 80% found just once. The CDR3 loop spans 15 amino acids. Trimming cost V 5 bases and J 4 bases; bases outside gene matches: 8. Per germline, CDR1 KGHSH and CDR2 LQKENI.

V is TRBV18 and J is TRBJ1-1, with 9 bases matching TRBD1. The receptor was isolated from a woman aged 55-70 years who had recovered from COVID-19. The sequenced material came from PBMCs or T cells enriched from blood (not recorded which). CDR3 nucleotide sequence: TGTGCCAGCTCATTCTACAGGGGGCTGGGCACTGAAGCTTTCTTT. Amino acids: CASSFYRGLGTEAFF. The full variable domain, its missing parts supplied by reference TRBV18 and TRBJ1-1, is NAGVMQNPRHLVRRRGQEARLRCSPMKGHSHVYWYRQLPEEGLKFMVYLQKENIIDESGMPKERFSAEFPKEGPSILRIQQVVRGDSAAYFCASSFYRGLGTEAFFGQGTRLTVV.